Detailed here is one TCR beta chain. This clonotype turned up a few times. Its antigen remains undetermined. No qualities accompany the bases; no much larger clone lies one base away. The source of the sample is a study of vaccination and CD4 T cells after COVID-19 (dated by TCRdb to between 2021 and 2022). Background on the whole study: The convalescent cohort included six males and four females, with two Hispanic individuals, seven Caucasians, two Asians and one multiracial person. Each participant got two doses of either the Pfizer-BioNTech BNT162b2 vaccine (n=8) or the Moderna mRNA-1273 vaccine (n=2). Post-COVID blood samples from convalescent patients were collected a median of about 110 days after diagnosis, with a range of 35 to 161 days. The time from the second vaccine dose to post-vaccine blood sampling had a median of around 72 days and ranged from roughly 12 to 241 days. Culture stimuli were overlapping spike peptide pools from SARS-CoV-2 and from the common cold coronaviruses HCoV-NL63, HCoV-OC43 and HCoV-229E. Control cultures received a CEFX viral epitope pool as the positive control, an HIV-1 Nef peptide pool as the negative control, or no peptide. The spike-specific CD4+ TCR repertoire was compared before and after mRNA vaccination in around ten COVID-19 convalescent patients and several infection-naive healthy vaccine recipients. The study at large found these results: In convalescent patients, a median around 86% of post-vaccine SARS-CoV-2-reactive clones were detected only after vaccination, suggesting vaccine-specific priming. The median count of SARS-CoV-2-reactive clonotypes went up from 20 to 25 after infection to 38 after vaccination, although the change was not significant. Of the vaccine-specific clones in convalescent patients, 304 of 307, or nearly all, reacted only to SARS-CoV-2 spike and did not cross-react with common cold coronaviruses. The number of convalescent patients in the study was relatively small, and the study did not examine early timepoints following natural infection.

The library was prepared using PCR. DNA from cultured CD4+ T cells was subjected to TCR sequencing with the Oncomine TCR Beta short-read assay at the Johns Hopkins FTIC core. The QIAamp micro DNA kit was used to extract genomic DNA from the cultured CD4+ T cells. Oncomine TCR Beta libraries made from cultured CD4+ T cells were pooled using unique dual indexes and sequenced on an Illumina iSeq 100. Turning to the authors' computational methods: Non-productive sequences were removed, and CDR3s that did not start with C, did not end with F or W, or were shorter than 7 amino acids were discarded. The MANAFEST web application was used to identify antigen-specific clonotypes by comparing peptide-stimulated wells against reference wells and other culture wells. An FDR below 0.05, an odds ratio above 5, and a productive frequency above 0.1% in at least two of three replicate wells were required for clones to be considered positive. A clonotype counted as cross-reactive if it showed significant expansion both in the SARS-CoV-2 spike wells and in at least one common cold coronavirus spike condition. CDR3 homology was assessed with Levenshtein distances (stringdist) and unrooted phylogenetic trees (ape) in R version 3.6.1. Clones were called with MiXCR by TCRdb after fastp trimmed the public reads at Q25, and only in-frame beta chains were retained. Duplicate CDR3 protein sequences are folded into a single record with the most common DNA and genes. It is TCRdb's table, rather than the study itself, that gives the V and J calls and clone size. The sample records approximately 16,000 distinct CDR3 sequences, around 40% of which are singletons. About 23% of the sample is in the top ten clones.

The CDR1 and CDR2 encoded by the germline V gene (reference sequence) are SGHNT and YYREEE. V was cut back by 0 bases and J by 3 bases, leaving a gap of 6 bases between them. CDR3 length: 13 amino acids, cysteine to phenylalanine. The entry retains the CDR3 DNA only, 39 bases that are in frame from base 1. This specimen's treatment or condition label, interpreted: approximately nine-day PBMC culture with coronavirus spike peptide pools or control peptides (ViraFEST assay). To expand antigen-specific T cells with peptide pools and then pick out the expanded clonotypes through TCR sequencing, the study relied on the ViraFEST assay. Negative nucleocapsid antibody tests taken both before and after vaccination confirmed that the healthy vaccine recipients had no prior SARS-CoV-2 infection. Each well held more than 1.5 million PBMCs cultured in IMDM containing roughly 5% human AB serum and roughly 10 IU/ml IL-2, with about 10 ug/ml peptide pools added. Half of the culture medium was replaced with fresh IL-2-containing medium on days 3 and 7. Once the cells had been in culture for about 10 days, the EasySep CD4+ T cell isolation kit was used to isolate CD4+ T cells by negative selection. Ficoll-Paque Plus gradient centrifugation was used to isolate PBMCs from whole blood, and the isolated PBMCs were then either used fresh or cryopreserved at -140C. In general, triplicate wells were set up for every culture condition.

The specimen comprised CD4+ T cells from blood, cultured in vitro, sampled before SARS-CoV-2 vaccination. This sequence originates from a human donor who received a COVID-19 vaccine. The V and J segments used are TRBV5-4 and TRBJ1-2; 5 matching bases give a weak D call of TRBD1. The CDR3 region has the sequence CASSLGGDYGYTF. The nucleotides read TGTGCCAGCAGCTTGGGGGGGGACTATGGCTACACCTTC. When the CDR3 is completed using the reference TRBV5-4 and TRBJ1-2 genes on either side, the full variable domain is ETGVTQSPTHLIKTRGQQVTLRCSSQSGHNTVSWYQQALGQGPQFIFQYYREEENGRGNFPPRFSGLQFPNYSSELNVNALELDDSALYLCASSLGGDYGYTFGSGTRLTVV.